This TCR beta chain derives from a study of shared clonotypes between healthy human individuals. Whole-study findings and limits: Lower generation probabilities were found for non-shared clonotypes than for those shared by all four donors. Roughly 4.6% of naive CD4 clonotypes were common to a few donors.

Trimming at V came to 0 bases and at J to 0 bases, leaving 13 bases not matched to a gene. Per the germline V gene, CDR1 is SNHLY and CDR2 is FYNNEI. This CDR3 is 20 amino acids long. It was CD45RO-negative cells, positively selected for CCR7, that made up naive CD8 cells, with terminally differentiated effector memory CD45RA+ cells excluded. As concerns this clone: Its antigen is undetermined.

The assay was immunoSEQ multiplex PCR, and TCRdb's table has in-frame clones only and misses some. The data contain 800,000 or so clones, approximately 97% of them singletons. Source material: naive CD8+ T cells sorted from blood. This chain connects TRBV2 to TRBJ1-3; 8 bases map to TRBD1. This TCR derives from a young man in good health. The chain's CDR3 is CASSEALSRQGTRSGNTIYF. DNA for the CDR3: TGTGCCAGCAGTGAAGCGCTATCCCGACAGGGGACTCGCTCTGGAAACACCATATATTTT.